What follows describes a single TCR beta chain. It lacks a known antigen. Qualities for individual bases were not recorded, and no much larger clone is one base off. What the time point label conveys for this sample: cycle 2 day 1 (C2D1) of nivolumab. Relapse after autologous stem cell transplantation had occurred in all trial patients, and cohorts A, B and C were distinguished by prior brentuximab vedotin exposure. A total of around 60 patients with relapsed/refractory classical Hodgkin lymphoma made up the trial cohort, and each patient's best overall response was complete response, partial response or progressive disease. Single-agent nivolumab was administered to trial patients in the multi-cohort phase II CheckMate 205 trial. Best overall response was determined by an independent review committee according to the 2007 International Working Group response criteria. Trial PBMCs were collected immediately before nivolumab initiation (C1D1) and during therapy at cycle 2 day 1 and cycle 4 day 1. After peripheral blood was drawn into 8 mL Vacutainer Cell Preparation Tubes, PBMCs were isolated by centrifugation and then cryopreserved.

This record comes from a study of PD-1 blockade in classical Hodgkin lymphoma (dated by TCRdb to 2018 to 2020). Study-level background: Nivolumab dosing was 3 mg/kg intravenously every 2 weeks, continuing until either disease progression or unacceptable toxicity. To define a peripheral blood immune signature of response to PD-1 blockade in classical Hodgkin lymphoma, the study combined TCR beta sequencing with CyTOF. What the research found in general, with its limitations: The study was limited to a single clinical trial cohort, and causes of repertoire differences, possibly disease activity or prior therapy, remained undefined. Lower diversity was seen in patients whose nivolumab began less than 1 year after ASCT, and these patients were left out of later analyses so that immune reconstitution would not confound the results. Newly diagnosed patients were reported to have lower baseline TCR diversity than healthy donors, and relapsed/refractory patients were reported to have lower baseline TCR diversity still. Trial patients with a complete response had baseline diversity similar to that of newly diagnosed patients, while partial responders and progressors had significantly lower diversity. A significant rise by C4D1 was seen in CD4+ but not CD8+ TCR diversity (p=0.0027 vs p=0.16), with the rise being most apparent in complete responders (p=0.02).

From cysteine to phenylalanine, the CDR3 is 13 amino acids long. Only the CDR3 part of the read is kept: 39 bases, read in frame from the first base. Looking up the germline V gene yields CDR1 MNHEY and CDR2 SVGAGI. The V end loses 6 bases and the J end loses 2 bases, and a stretch of 11 bases separates them. The Qiagen DNeasy kit was used to extract genomic DNA from unsorted PBMCs and from the negatively selected CD4+ and CD8+ fractions. TCR beta CDR3 regions were subjected to amplification by immunoSEQ multiplex PCR with primers that anneal to V and J segments. A synthetic immune receptor repertoire was used to minimize amplification bias, and any residual bias was removed computationally once sequencing was done. Turning to the authors' computational methods: Custom Python scripts were used to quantify repertoire diversity as the Shannon entropy index. Unsorted, CD4+ and CD8+ repertoires were analyzed separately, except for combined analyses in which CD4+ and CD8+ sequences were merged in silico. Clonal expansion was defined as a frequency increase of at least 2-fold after treatment compared with C1D1, and clones undetected at baseline were assigned a pseudocount of 0.5. Clones with 0 or 1 copy at C1D1 were defined as singleton clones, while clones with 2 or more copies were defined as non-singleton clones. Clones expanded in unsorted samples were assigned a CD4+, CD8+ or unknown annotation through matching of protein sequences in sorted samples from the same patient. Wilcoxon tests were applied to paired samples to test diversity changes from C1D1 to C4D1. Entries here come from immuneACCESS through TCRdb and include only in-frame sequences with V and J called. Some clones fail to appear in such tables; in the studies checked, an unresolved V gene covers under half of the shortfall, and the cause of the remainder is unknown. D and trimming come from the DNA, and the V and J calls and clone size come from that table. This sample gives about 63,000 clones in total; around nine tenths of them show up just once. The top ten hold 5% to 6% of the sample.

The V and J genes are TRBV6-5 and TRBJ2-7, with the D gene not confidently named. The receptor was isolated from a human donor with classical Hodgkin lymphoma. This specimen was peripheral blood mononuclear cells (PBMCs), taken before the second cycle of nivolumab. The DNA reads as follows: TGTGCCAGCAGGTCGACAAATACCTACGAGCAGTACTTC. Translated, it gives CASRSTNTYEQYF.